This TCR beta chain was observed in a study of patients and donors after allogeneic stem cell transplantation. One entry per CDR3 protein, called by TCRdb with MiXCR from the RT-PCR reads. The sample has roughly 940,000 distinct CDR3 sequences; about a sixth are singletons. Germline V CDR1 and CDR2: LGHNA, YSLEER. The V gene end was trimmed by 0 bases and the J gene end by 4 bases; junction bases not matched to a gene: 9. The CDR3 loop spans 18 amino acids. The clonotype comes from a human donor who was either an allogeneic HSCT recipient or a stem cell or donor lymphocyte infusion donor (not recorded which). It is not recorded whose cells these are; they may come from a transplant donor. Sequences were obtained from blood, either unsorted or a sorted T cell fraction (not recorded which). The rearrangement uses TRBV4-3 and TRBJ2-5; 12 bases fit TRBD2. The CDR3 bases are TGCGCCAGCAGCCAAGATCTAGCGGGGGGGAAAAATAGAGAGACCCAGTACTTC. It translates to CASSQDLAGGKNRETQYF.